This record concerns one T cell receptor (beta chain) sequence. Its antigen remains unidentified. TCRdb re-analysed the 5' RACE reads in MiXCR, keeping a single row per CDR3 protein. This table has roughly 13,000 distinct CDR3 sequences, 23% appearing once. CDR3 length equals 18 residues. V gave up 0 bases and J gave up 6 bases; unmatched junction bases: 11. CDR1 is KGHSH, CDR2 LQKENI, per germline. Naive CD4+ T cells were purified with Tregs depleted by CD25. General observations from the study: Tumor-infiltrating Treg TCR alpha and beta sequences overlapped most with tumor naive CD4+ T cells, then blood naive. The TCR gene usage of tumor memory CD4+ T cells clustered together with blood and lymph node memory CD4+ cells and with lymph node naive CD4+ cells.

This receptor was obtained from a female donor with breast cancer. The material sequenced was naive CD4+ T cells sorted from blood. Subset reported: naive CD4+ T cells, CD4+CD45RA+CD25-. V is TRBV18 and J is TRBJ2-3; 11 bases map to TRBD2. This CDR3 is CASSPPVDLAGGSDTQYF. The CDR3 nucleotides read TGTGCCAGCTCACCACCGGTAGACCTAGCGGGAGGATCTGATACGCAGTATTTT.